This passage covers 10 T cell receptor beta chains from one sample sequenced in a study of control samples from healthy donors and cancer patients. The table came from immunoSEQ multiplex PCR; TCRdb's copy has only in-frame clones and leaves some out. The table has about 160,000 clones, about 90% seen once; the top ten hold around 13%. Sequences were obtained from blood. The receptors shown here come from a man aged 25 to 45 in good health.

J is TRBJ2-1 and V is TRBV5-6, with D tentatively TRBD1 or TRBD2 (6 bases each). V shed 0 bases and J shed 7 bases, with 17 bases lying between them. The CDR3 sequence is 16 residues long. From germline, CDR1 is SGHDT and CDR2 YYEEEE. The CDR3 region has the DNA TGTGCCAGCAGCTTGGCCGGGGGCCAACCCATGAATGAGCAGTTCTTC. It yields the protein CASSLAGGQPMNEQFF.

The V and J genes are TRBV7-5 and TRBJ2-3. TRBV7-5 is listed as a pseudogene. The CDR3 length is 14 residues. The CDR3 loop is CVRSAQDSGDTQYF. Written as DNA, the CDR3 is TGTGTCAGAAGCGCGCAGGACAGCGGGGATACGCAGTATTTT.

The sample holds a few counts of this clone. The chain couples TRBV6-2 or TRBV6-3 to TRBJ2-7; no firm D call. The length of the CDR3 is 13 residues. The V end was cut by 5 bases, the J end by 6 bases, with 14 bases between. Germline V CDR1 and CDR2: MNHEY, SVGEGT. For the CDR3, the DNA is TGTGCCAGCAGTCCACTTTTTGGCGGCGAGCAGTACTTC. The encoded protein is CASSPLFGGEQYF.

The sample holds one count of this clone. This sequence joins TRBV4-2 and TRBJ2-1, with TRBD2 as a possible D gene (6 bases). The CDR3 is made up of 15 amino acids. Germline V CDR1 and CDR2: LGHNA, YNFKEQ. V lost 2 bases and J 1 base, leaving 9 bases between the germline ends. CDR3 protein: CASSQTRESYNEQFF. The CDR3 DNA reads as TGTGCCAGCAGCCAAACCCGGGAGTCCTACAATGAGCAGTTCTTC.

CDR3 residues: CASSLGGTGTPEQYF. CDR3 DNA sequence: TGTGCCAGCAGCTTAGGAGGGACAGGAACGCCCGAGCAGTACTTC. The chain couples TRBV7-9 to TRBJ2-7; 8 nucleotides line up with TRBD1. The CDR3 is 15 residues long. Germline assignment: CDR1 SEHNR and CDR2 FQNEAQ (reference sequence). The ends lost 1 base at V and 6 bases at J; junction bases unmatched: 8.

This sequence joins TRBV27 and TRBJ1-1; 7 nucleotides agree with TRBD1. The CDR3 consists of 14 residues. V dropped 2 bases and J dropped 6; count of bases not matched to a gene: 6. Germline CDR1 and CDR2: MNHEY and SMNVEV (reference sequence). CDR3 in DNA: TGTGCCAGCAGTTTAAGGGGGCGATCGTCTGAAGCTTTCTTT. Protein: CASSLRGRSSEAFF.

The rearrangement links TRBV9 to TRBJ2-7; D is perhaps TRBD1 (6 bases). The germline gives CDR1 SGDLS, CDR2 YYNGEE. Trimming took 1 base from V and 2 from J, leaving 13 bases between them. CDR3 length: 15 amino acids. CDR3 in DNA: TGTGCCAGCAGCGTATCGCAGGGACATACCTACGAGCAGTACTTC. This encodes CASSVSQGHTYEQYF.

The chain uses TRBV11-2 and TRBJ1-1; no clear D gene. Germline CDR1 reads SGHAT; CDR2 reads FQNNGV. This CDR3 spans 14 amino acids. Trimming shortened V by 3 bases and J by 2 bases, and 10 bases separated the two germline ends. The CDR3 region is CASSFPYSNTEAFF. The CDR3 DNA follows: TGTGCCAGCAGCTTTCCCTACTCAAACACTGAAGCTTTCTTT.

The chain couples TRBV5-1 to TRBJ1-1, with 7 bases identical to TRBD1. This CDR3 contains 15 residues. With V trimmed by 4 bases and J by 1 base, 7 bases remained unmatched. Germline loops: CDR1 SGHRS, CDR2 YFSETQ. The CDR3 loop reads CASSPTGTENTEAFF. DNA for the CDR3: TGCGCCAGCAGCCCGACCGGGACAGAGAACACTGAAGCTTTCTTT.

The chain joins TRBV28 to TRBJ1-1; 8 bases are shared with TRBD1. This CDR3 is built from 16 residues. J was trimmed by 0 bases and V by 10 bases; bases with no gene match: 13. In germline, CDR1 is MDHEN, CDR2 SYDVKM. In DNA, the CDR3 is TGTGCCACTCGACAGGGGCGGGACTATATGAACACTGAAGCTTTCTTT. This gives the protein CATRQGRDYMNTEAFF.